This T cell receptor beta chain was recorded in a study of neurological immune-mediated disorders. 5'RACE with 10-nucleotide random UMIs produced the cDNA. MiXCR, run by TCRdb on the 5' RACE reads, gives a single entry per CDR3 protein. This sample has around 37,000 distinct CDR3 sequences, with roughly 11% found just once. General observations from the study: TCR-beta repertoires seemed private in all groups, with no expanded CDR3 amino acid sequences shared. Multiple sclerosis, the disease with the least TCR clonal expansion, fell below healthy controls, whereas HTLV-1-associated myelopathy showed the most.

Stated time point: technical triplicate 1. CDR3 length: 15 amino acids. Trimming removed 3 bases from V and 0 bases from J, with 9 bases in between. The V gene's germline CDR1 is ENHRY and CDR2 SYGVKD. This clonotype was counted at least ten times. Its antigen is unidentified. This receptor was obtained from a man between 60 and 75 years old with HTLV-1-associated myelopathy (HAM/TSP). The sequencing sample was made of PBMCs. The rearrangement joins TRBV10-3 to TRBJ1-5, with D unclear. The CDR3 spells CAISDRGPSNQPQHF. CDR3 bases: TGTGCCATCAGTGATAGAGGACCTAGCAATCAGCCCCAGCATTTT.